The rows below give T cell receptor beta chains drawn from one sample of a study of blood T cell repertoires in COVID-19. Generated by immunoSEQ multiplex PCR, the TCRdb table keeps only in-frame clones and is missing some. The data hold some 100,000 clones, with 87% observed a single time. The sample comprised peripheral blood. All receptors come from a human donor in a cohort sampled during active COVID-19. Both conserved end residues are part of each CDR3.

v_gene	len	j_gene	CDR3aa
TRBV9	13	TRBJ2-7	CASSGDRVVEQYF
TRBV27	15	TRBJ2-6	CASSSDRDGANVLTF
TRBV21-1	19	TRBJ2-1	CASSKALWTASPLYNEQFF
TRBV19	14	TRBJ1-1	CASSLPTSNTEAFF
TRBV5-8	12	TRBJ1-5	CASRTGTQPQHF
TRBV6-1	15	TRBJ2-3	CASSDPGVSTDTQYF
TRBV10-2	16	TRBJ2-3	CASSEMRTLSTDTQYF
TRBV19	15	TRBJ2-4	CASMVGGRRENIQYF
TRBV4-1	14	TRBJ1-2	CASSPQDRAGGYTF
TRBV18	15	TRBJ1-1	CASSPRGGQNTEAFF
TRBV11-3	18	TRBJ2-3	CASSLDRGQPPRTDTQYF
TRBV5-1	14	TRBJ2-7	CASSRRPSSYEQYF
TRBV9	16	TRBJ2-2	CASSVASGGYTGELFF
TRBV5-1	16	TRBJ2-1	CASSLSTRLGIGEQFF
TRBV9	15	TRBJ2-5	CASSVAGRFQETQYF
TRBV2	10	TRBJ1-4	CASSGQRLFF
TRBV29-1	14	TRBJ2-2	CSVAGTADTGELFF
TRBV25-1	13	TRBJ1-2	CASQDRALYGYTF
TRBV9	13	TRBJ2-5	CASSGRDQETQYF
TRBV18	17	TRBJ2-1	CASSPDRSQGSYNEQFF
TRBV27	15	TRBJ2-1	CASSLGRDRYQEQFF
TRBV6-6	17	TRBJ1-1	CASSPVGGQVPNTEAFF
TRBV11-2	16	TRBJ1-1	CASSPLLGSRTLKLFF
TRBV6-2/TRBV6-3	16	TRBJ1-5	CASSYPRSYSNQPQHF
TRBV19	14	TRBJ1-4	CASRTGRTGEKLFF
TRBV5-1	15	TRBJ2-7	CASSWTGTRVYEQYF
TRBV18	16	TRBJ1-4	CASSPPGGLHNEKLFF